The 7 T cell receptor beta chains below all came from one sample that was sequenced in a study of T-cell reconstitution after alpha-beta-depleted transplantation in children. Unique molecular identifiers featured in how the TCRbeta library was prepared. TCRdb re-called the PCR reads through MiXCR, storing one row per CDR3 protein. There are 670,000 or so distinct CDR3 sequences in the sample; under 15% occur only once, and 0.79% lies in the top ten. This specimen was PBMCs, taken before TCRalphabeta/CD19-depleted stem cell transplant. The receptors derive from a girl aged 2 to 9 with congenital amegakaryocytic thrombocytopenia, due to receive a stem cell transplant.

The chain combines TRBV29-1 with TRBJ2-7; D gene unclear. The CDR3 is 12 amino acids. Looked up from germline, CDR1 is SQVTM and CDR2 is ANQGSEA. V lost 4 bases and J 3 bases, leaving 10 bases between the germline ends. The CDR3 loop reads CSVATDNYEQYF. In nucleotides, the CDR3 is TGCAGCGTTGCCACGGATAACTACGAGCAGTACTTC.

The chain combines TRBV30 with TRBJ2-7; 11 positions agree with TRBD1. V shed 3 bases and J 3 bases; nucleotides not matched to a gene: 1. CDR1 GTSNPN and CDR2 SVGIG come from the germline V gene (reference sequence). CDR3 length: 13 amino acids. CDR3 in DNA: TGTGCCTGGAGGGGACAGGGGGGCTACGAGCAGTACTTC. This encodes CAWRGQGGYEQYF.

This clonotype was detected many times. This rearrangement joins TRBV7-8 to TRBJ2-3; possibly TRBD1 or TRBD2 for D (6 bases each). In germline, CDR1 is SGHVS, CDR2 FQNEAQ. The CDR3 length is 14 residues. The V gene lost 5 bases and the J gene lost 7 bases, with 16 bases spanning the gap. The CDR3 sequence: CASSPRGAAYTQYF. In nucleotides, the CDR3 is TGTGCCAGCAGCCCGAGGGGGGCAGCCTATACGCAGTATTTT.

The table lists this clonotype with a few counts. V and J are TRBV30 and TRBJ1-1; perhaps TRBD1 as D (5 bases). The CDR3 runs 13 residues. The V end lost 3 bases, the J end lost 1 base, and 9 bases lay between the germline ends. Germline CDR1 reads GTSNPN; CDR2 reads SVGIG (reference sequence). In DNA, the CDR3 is TGTGCCTGGAGAAAACAGGCGAACACTGAAGCTTTCTTT. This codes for CAWRKQANTEAFF.

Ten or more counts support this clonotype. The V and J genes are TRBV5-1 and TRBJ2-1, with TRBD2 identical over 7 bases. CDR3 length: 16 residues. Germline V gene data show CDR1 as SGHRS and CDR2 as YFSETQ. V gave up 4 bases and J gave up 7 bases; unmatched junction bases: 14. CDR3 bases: TGCGCCAGCAGCCCCGGGATCGGACTAGGAGATAATGAGCAGTTCTTC. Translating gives CASSPGIGLGDNEQFF.

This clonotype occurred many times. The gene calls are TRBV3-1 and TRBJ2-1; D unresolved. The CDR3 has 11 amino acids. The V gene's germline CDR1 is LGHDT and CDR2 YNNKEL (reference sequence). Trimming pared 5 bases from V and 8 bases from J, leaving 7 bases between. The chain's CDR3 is CASSVEDEQFF. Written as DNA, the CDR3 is TGTGCCAGCAGCGTCGAGGATGAGCAGTTCTTC.

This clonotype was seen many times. This CDR3 is CATSDLSSGSPQSSYNEQFF. CDR3 sequence (DNA): TGTGCCACCAGTGATTTGTCTAGCGGGAGCCCACAAAGCTCCTACAATGAGCAGTTCTTC. This chain joins TRBV24-1 and TRBJ2-1, with 10 positions matching TRBD2. The germline V gene has CDR1 KGHDR and CDR2 SFDVKD. This CDR3 comprises 20 residues. V lost 0 bases and J lost 0; bases outside the gene matches: 10.